This is a list of T cell receptor beta chains from one sample in a study of early T cells in non-severe SARS-CoV-2 infection. A single record per CDR3 protein comes from TCRdb applying MiXCR to the 5' RACE reads. The table records over 50,000 distinct CDR3 sequences, around 12% of them present only once. Specimen: whole blood. Receptors originate from an adult who was a healthcare worker with PCR-confirmed SARS-CoV-2 infection or an uninfected control (not recorded which). The CDR3 runs from the conserved cysteine through the conserved F or W. The D gene is left open where the match is weak. A row's size may be missing; if present it is once, few, many or a size class.

D gene: .; J gene: TRBJ1-1; clone size: many; V gene: TRBV2; CDR3 protein: CASSESSISEAFF; CDR3 DNA: TGTGCCAGCAGTGAAAGCAGTATCTCTGAAGCTTTCTTT
D gene: TRBD2; J gene: TRBJ2-7; clone size: .; V gene: TRBV29-1; CDR3 protein: CSVRGGGRYEQYF; CDR3 DNA: TGCAGCGTCCGAGGCGGGGGGAGATACGAGCAGTACTTC
D gene: TRBD2; J gene: TRBJ2-7; clone size: many; V gene: TRBV11-2; CDR3 protein: CASSLDPSGRAIYEQYF; CDR3 DNA: TGTGCCAGCAGCTTAGACCCTAGCGGGAGGGCGATCTACGAGCAGTACTTC
D gene: .; J gene: TRBJ2-7; clone size: many; V gene: TRBV6-2/TRBV6-3; CDR3 protein: CASKKDSAYEQYF; CDR3 DNA: TGTGCCAGCAAGAAGGACAGCGCCTACGAGCAGTACTTC
D gene: .; J gene: TRBJ1-3; clone size: .; V gene: TRBV20-1; CDR3 protein: CSARGGTSPGNTIYF; CDR3 DNA: TGCAGTGCTAGAGGTGGTACTTCCCCTGGAAACACCATATATTTT
D gene: .; J gene: TRBJ1-1; clone size: .; V gene: TRBV10-3; CDR3 protein: CATFDPRGNTEAFF; CDR3 DNA: TGTGCCACCTTCGATCCCAGGGGGAACACTGAAGCTTTCTTT
D gene: TRBD2; J gene: TRBJ2-1; clone size: .; V gene: TRBV9; CDR3 protein: CASSVGVGRVNNEQFF; CDR3 DNA: TGTGCCAGCAGCGTAGGGGTTGGGAGGGTGAACAATGAGCAGTTCTTC
D gene: TRBD2; J gene: TRBJ2-5; clone size: .; V gene: TRBV15; CDR3 protein: CATSRKFSGGPQETQYF; CDR3 DNA: TGTGCCACCAGCAGAAAGTTTAGCGGGGGGCCCCAAGAGACCCAGTACTTC
D gene: .; J gene: TRBJ2-2; clone size: many; V gene: TRBV11-2; CDR3 protein: CASSPLLSGELFF; CDR3 DNA: TGTGCCAGCAGCCCCCTATTATCCGGGGAGCTGTTTTTT
D gene: TRBD2; J gene: TRBJ2-7; clone size: many; V gene: TRBV10-3; CDR3 protein: CAIRPREHREQYF; CDR3 DNA: TGTGCCATCAGGCCGCGGGAGCATCGGGAGCAGTACTTC
D gene: TRBD2; J gene: TRBJ2-5; clone size: many; V gene: TRBV27; CDR3 protein: CASSLRLAGGVTQYF; CDR3 DNA: TGTGCCAGCAGTTTGAGGCTAGCGGGGGGTGTGACCCAGTACTTC
D gene: .; J gene: TRBJ2-7; clone size: few; V gene: TRBV20-1; CDR3 protein: CSARDWGGGGSYEQYF; CDR3 DNA: TGCAGTGCTAGAGACTGGGGAGGAGGGGGGTCCTACGAGCAGTACTTC
D gene: TRBD2; J gene: TRBJ2-1; clone size: many; V gene: TRBV5-4; CDR3 protein: CASRGSGRNEQFF; CDR3 DNA: TGTGCCAGCAGGGGAAGCGGGAGAAATGAGCAGTTCTTC
D gene: TRBD1; J gene: TRBJ2-7; clone size: many; V gene: TRBV7-6; CDR3 protein: CASSLVQGAYYEQYF; CDR3 DNA: TGTGCCAGCAGCTTAGTGCAGGGGGCCTACTACGAGCAGTACTTC
D gene: .; J gene: TRBJ2-7; clone size: .; V gene: TRBV29-1; CDR3 protein: CSVEVRVNSEQYF; CDR3 DNA: TGTAGCGTTGAGGTCAGGGTTAACAGCGAGCAGTACTTC
D gene: TRBD2; J gene: TRBJ2-5; clone size: many; V gene: TRBV7-8; CDR3 protein: CASSLLAGRAKAETQYF; CDR3 DNA: TGTGCCAGCAGCTTACTTGCCGGGAGGGCCAAGGCAGAGACCCAGTACTTC
D gene: .; J gene: TRBJ2-7; clone size: .; V gene: TRBV29-1; CDR3 protein: CSVGGAGGQATYEQYF; CDR3 DNA: TGCAGCGTGGGGGGGGCAGGAGGGCAGGCCACCTACGAGCAGTACTTC
D gene: .; J gene: TRBJ2-1; clone size: many; V gene: TRBV13; CDR3 protein: CASSPFGGQLLLHPFF; CDR3 DNA: TGTGCCAGCAGCCCCTTTGGGGGACAATTACTTCTTCACCCGTTCTTC
D gene: TRBD1; J gene: TRBJ2-2; clone size: many; V gene: TRBV5-1; CDR3 protein: CASSLGQGRHGELFF; CDR3 DNA: TGCGCCAGCAGCTTGGGACAGGGAAGGCACGGGGAGCTGTTTTTT
D gene: TRBD1; J gene: TRBJ1-1; clone size: many; V gene: TRBV5-1; CDR3 protein: CATKPRTGGGSTEAFF; CDR3 DNA: TGCGCCACCAAGCCCCGGACAGGGGGTGGATCCACTGAAGCTTTCTTT
D gene: .; J gene: TRBJ2-7; clone size: many; V gene: TRBV5-1; CDR3 protein: CASSGPGYEQYF; CDR3 DNA: TGCGCCAGCAGCGGACCGGGGTACGAGCAGTACTTC
D gene: TRBD2; J gene: TRBJ2-5; clone size: many; V gene: TRBV19; CDR3 protein: CASSTTSGSHVETQYF; CDR3 DNA: TGTGCCAGTAGTACGACTAGCGGGTCCCATGTGGAGACCCAGTACTTC
D gene: TRBD1; J gene: TRBJ2-1; clone size: .; V gene: TRBV28; CDR3 protein: CASSLLQGATYNEQFF; CDR3 DNA: TGTGCCAGCAGTTTGTTACAGGGGGCAACCTACAATGAGCAGTTCTTC
D gene: .; J gene: TRBJ2-3; clone size: many; V gene: TRBV29-1; CDR3 protein: CSVPWLTDTQYF; CDR3 DNA: TGCAGCGTTCCTTGGCTCACAGATACGCAGTATTTT
D gene: TRBD1; J gene: TRBJ1-1; clone size: few; V gene: TRBV12-3/TRBV12-4; CDR3 protein: CASSFEYRGHTEAFF; CDR3 DNA: TGTGCCAGCAGTTTTGAGTACAGGGGTCACACTGAAGCTTTCTTT
D gene: .; J gene: TRBJ1-6; clone size: many; V gene: TRBV20-1; CDR3 protein: CSARDVSTYNSPLHF; CDR3 DNA: TGCAGTGCTAGAGATGTGTCGACATATAATTCACCCCTCCACTTT
D gene: TRBD2; J gene: TRBJ2-3; clone size: many; V gene: TRBV24-1; CDR3 protein: CATSDFQAGATDTQYF; CDR3 DNA: TGTGCCACCAGTGATTTCCAGGCGGGAGCCACAGATACGCAGTATTTT
D gene: .; J gene: TRBJ1-6; clone size: few; V gene: TRBV5-4; CDR3 protein: CASSRTGDSPLHF; CDR3 DNA: TGTGCCAGCAGCAGAACGGGGGATTCACCCCTCCACTTT
D gene: TRBD1; J gene: TRBJ2-7; clone size: many; V gene: TRBV27; CDR3 protein: CASSYRTGIYEQYF; CDR3 DNA: TGTGCCAGCAGTTATCGGACAGGGATATACGAGCAGTACTTC
D gene: TRBD2; J gene: TRBJ2-7; clone size: many; V gene: TRBV12-3/TRBV12-4; CDR3 protein: CASSPTTSGSYEQYF; CDR3 DNA: TGTGCCAGCAGTCCGACGACTAGCGGAAGCTACGAGCAGTACTTC
D gene: TRBD1; J gene: TRBJ2-5; clone size: many; V gene: TRBV20-1; CDR3 protein: CSATGTEETQYF; CDR3 DNA: TGCAGTGCCACAGGGACAGAAGAGACCCAGTACTTC
D gene: .; J gene: TRBJ1-5; clone size: many; V gene: TRBV7-8; CDR3 protein: CASSLAGRVYSNQPQHF; CDR3 DNA: TGTGCCAGCAGCTTAGCCGGACGGGTTTATAGCAATCAGCCCCAGCATTTT
D gene: TRBD1; J gene: TRBJ1-1; clone size: many; V gene: TRBV12-3/TRBV12-4; CDR3 protein: CASIGGDRVVFTEAFF; CDR3 DNA: TGTGCCAGCATCGGCGGGGACAGGGTTGTTTTCACTGAAGCTTTCTTT
D gene: TRBD1; J gene: TRBJ1-2; clone size: many; V gene: TRBV6-5; CDR3 protein: CASSPGGQGYGYTF; CDR3 DNA: TGTGCCAGCAGTCCAGGTGGACAGGGCTATGGCTACACCTTC
D gene: TRBD1; J gene: TRBJ2-1; clone size: many; V gene: TRBV2; CDR3 protein: CASRLQGKSYNEQFF; CDR3 DNA: TGTGCCAGCAGACTACAGGGGAAATCTTACAATGAGCAGTTCTTC
D gene: TRBD2; J gene: TRBJ2-1; clone size: .; V gene: TRBV5-4; CDR3 protein: CASSPETSRSNKQFF; CDR3 DNA: TGTGCCAGCAGCCCCGAGACTAGCCGTTCTAATAAACAGTTCTTC
D gene: TRBD2; J gene: TRBJ2-1; clone size: .; V gene: TRBV29-1; CDR3 protein: CSVREGRSYNEQFF; CDR3 DNA: TGCAGCGTCCGGGAGGGCCGCTCCTACAATGAGCAGTTCTTC
D gene: TRBD1; J gene: TRBJ2-5; clone size: many; V gene: TRBV7-9; CDR3 protein: CASSFAGTGQETQYF; CDR3 DNA: TGTGCCAGCAGCTTCGCCGGGACAGGGCAAGAGACCCAGTACTTC
D gene: .; J gene: TRBJ1-5; clone size: .; V gene: TRBV2; CDR3 protein: CASNWDPNRANQPQHF; CDR3 DNA: TGTGCCAGCAATTGGGACCCTAACCGGGCCAATCAGCCCCAGCATTTT
D gene: .; J gene: TRBJ2-2; clone size: many; V gene: TRBV21-1; CDR3 protein: CASSKIEARGSTGELFF; CDR3 DNA: TGTGCCAGCAGCAAAATTGAGGCTAGGGGAAGTACCGGGGAGCTGTTTTTT
D gene: TRBD2; J gene: TRBJ2-5; clone size: many; V gene: TRBV20-1; CDR3 protein: CSAGPLAGDQETQYF; CDR3 DNA: TGCAGTGCTGGACCACTAGCGGGGGACCAAGAGACCCAGTACTTC
D gene: .; J gene: TRBJ2-5; clone size: many; V gene: TRBV7-6; CDR3 protein: CASSYRVGETQYF; CDR3 DNA: TGTGCCAGCAGCTACAGGGTCGGGGAGACCCAGTACTTC
D gene: TRBD2; J gene: TRBJ2-1; clone size: .; V gene: TRBV11-2; CDR3 protein: CASHRSGGVNNEQFF; CDR3 DNA: TGTGCCAGCCACCGTAGCGGGGGGGTAAACAATGAGCAGTTCTTC
D gene: .; J gene: TRBJ1-6; clone size: .; V gene: TRBV28; CDR3 protein: CASTNSPDNSPLHF; CDR3 DNA: TGTGCCAGCACCAACTCACCTGATAATTCACCCCTCCACTTT
D gene: .; J gene: TRBJ2-7; clone size: few; V gene: TRBV19; CDR3 protein: CASSPDLGTYEQYF; CDR3 DNA: TGTGCCAGTAGCCCAGACTTGGGGACCTACGAGCAGTACTTC
D gene: .; J gene: TRBJ2-1; clone size: .; V gene: TRBV28; CDR3 protein: CASSSDARWFF; CDR3 DNA: TGTGCCAGCAGCTCAGACGCTAGGTGGTTCTTC
D gene: TRBD2; J gene: TRBJ2-1; clone size: many; V gene: TRBV11-2; CDR3 protein: CASSRRLADFRDEQFF; CDR3 DNA: TGTGCCAGCAGCCGGAGACTAGCGGACTTTAGGGATGAGCAGTTCTTC
D gene: .; J gene: TRBJ1-2; clone size: many; V gene: TRBV6-5; CDR3 protein: CASSYSTERGYTF; CDR3 DNA: TGTGCCAGCAGTTACTCTACGGAACGGGGCTACACCTTC
D gene: .; J gene: TRBJ2-5; clone size: many; V gene: TRBV11-3; CDR3 protein: CASSLGEETQYF; CDR3 DNA: TGTGCCAGCAGCTTAGGTGAAGAGACCCAGTACTTC